This T cell receptor beta chain was identified during a study of CD8+CD57+ T cells in acquired aplastic anemia. Concerning this clonotype: One junction end does not reproduce the germline sequence, and a read error may be involved.

Patients picked for sequencing had shown CD8+CD57+ cell expansion detected by flow cytometry. This CDR3 has 11 amino acids. CDR1 is SQVTM and CDR2 is ANQGSEA in the germline V gene. According to the study, genomic DNA was the template for TCR beta VDJ and CDR3 profiling. TCRdb ran MiXCR on the reads and lists one entry per CDR3 protein. The sample consists of 190,000 or so distinct CDR3 sequences, less than 50% of them appearing once. The origin of this receptor is a human donor with aplastic anemia. This chain links TRBV29-1 with TRBJ1-1, with no clear D. The sequenced sample was sorted CD4+, CD8+, or CD8+CD57+ T cells (not recorded which) from PBMCs. This chain's CDR3 is CIVPLDTEAFF. In DNA form, the CDR3 reads TGCATCGTTCCGCTGGACACTGAAGCTTTCTTT.